The text below deals with one T cell receptor (beta chain). With 60 Vbeta and 13 Jbeta primers, the PCR was carried out. Produced via immunoSEQ multiplex PCR; TCRdb's table is partial and in-frame only. The sample has about 220,000 clones, roughly 82% seen once. The data were taken from a study of cytomegalovirus exposure and HLA in healthy donors. Germline lookup yields CDR1 SGHKS and CDR2 YYEKEE (reference sequence). The CDR3 covers 14 residues. V gave up 1 base and J gave up 5 bases, with 9 bases separating them. The chain employs TRBV5-5 and TRBJ1-4; the D gene is possibly TRBD1 (6 bases). The sequenced sample consisted of PBMCs. The source is a man in his forties in good health and CMV-seropositive. The CDR3 coding sequence is TGTGCCAGCAGCTTGTCCCAGGGGAATGAAAAACTGTTTTTT. Translation gives CASSLSQGNEKLFF.